Listed below are T cell receptor beta chains from one sample, sequenced in a study of CD8+ T cells in alopecia areata. This table comes from immunoSEQ multiplex PCR, and its TCRdb copy is limited to in-frame clones, with some not included. This sample yields about 210,000 clones, of which approximately 67% are seen a single time; 0.95% to 1.5% belongs to the top ten. Specimen: CD4+ T cells sorted from blood, collected between weeks 44 and 45, from a patient treated with tofacitinib. The receptors stem from a human donor with alopecia areata. The CDR3 runs from the conserved cysteine through the conserved F or W. D genes are given only for firm matches. Clone size is shown for a subset of rows, as once, few, many or a class of expanded clone.

V,J,size,D,CDR3,DNA
TRBV29-1,TRBJ1-1,NA,NA,CSVQRRMNTEAFF,TGCAGCGTTCAGAGGAGAATGAACACTGAAGCTTTCTTT
TRBV6-5,TRBJ1-2,few,TRBD1,CASSYDRVAGYTF,TGTGCCAGCAGTTACGACAGGGTCGCTGGCTACACCTTC
TRBV25-1,TRBJ2-7,NA,NA,CASSEWQGYEQYF,TGTGCCAGCAGTGAATGGCAAGGCTACGAGCAGTACTTC
TRBV29-1,TRBJ1-1,NA,NA,CSVGQLNTEAFF,TGCAGCGTTGGGCAGCTGAACACTGAAGCTTTCTTT
TRBV25-1,TRBJ2-5,NA,NA,CASSEIAGTQYF,TGTGCCAGCAGTGAAATCGCGGGGACCCAGTACTTC
TRBV7-2,TRBJ1-2,few,NA,CASSDGQGGRITF,TGTGCCAGCAGCGACGGGCAGGGAGGGCGTATCACCTTC
TRBV5-6,TRBJ2-5,NA,TRBD1,CASSFNRGETFQETQYF,TGTGCCAGCAGCTTTAACAGGGGCGAAACCTTCCAAGAGACCCAGTACTTC
TRBV29-1,TRBJ1-2,NA,NA,CSVEQGNYGYTF,TGCAGCGTTGAACAGGGGAACTATGGCTACACCTTC
TRBV7-2,TRBJ2-7,NA,TRBD2,CASRPFGGTYEQYF,TGTGCCAGCAGACCTTTCGGGGGGACTTACGAGCAGTACTTC
TRBV6-5,TRBJ2-7,few,TRBD1,CASSKQGAYNEQYF,TGTGCCAGCAGTAAACAGGGGGCTTACAACGAGCAGTACTTC
TRBV29-1,TRBJ1-4,NA,NA,CSVEDLWEKLFF,TGCAGCGTTGAAGATCTTTGGGAAAAGCTGTTTTTT
TRBV15,TRBJ1-2,NA,TRBD1,CATSREGQGVNGYTF,TGTGCCACCAGCAGGGAGGGACAGGGCGTAAATGGCTACACCTTC
TRBV29-1,TRBJ1-1,NA,NA,CSVERGGKLNTEAFF,TGCAGCGTTGAAAGGGGCGGGAAATTAAACACTGAAGCTTTCTTT
TRBV7-3,TRBJ2-2,NA,NA,CASSPRQGPGELFF,TGTGCCAGCAGCCCCCGGCAGGGGCCCGGGGAGCTGTTTTTT
TRBV4-3,TRBJ1-6,NA,NA,CASSQDGGAGNSPLHF,TGCGCCAGCAGCCAAGATGGGGGCGCGGGAAATTCACCCCTCCACTTT
TRBV23-1,TRBJ2-7,NA,NA,CASSQNATSYEQYF,TGCGCCAGCAGTCAAAATGCGACCTCCTACGAGCAGTACTTC
TRBV29-1,TRBJ2-4,NA,NA,CSVEGVGNIQYF,TGCAGCGTTGAGGGGGTTGGGAACATTCAGTACTTC
TRBV23-1,TRBJ1-5,NA,NA,CASSLEEQGPLGGGSNQPQHF,TGCGCCAGCAGTCTAGAGGAACAGGGACCGCTGGGGGGGGGTAGCAATCAGCCCCAGCATTTT
TRBV6-1,TRBJ2-5,few,NA,CASSGEPWGETQYF,TGTGCCAGCAGTGGGGAACCCTGGGGAGAGACCCAGTACTTC
TRBV14,TRBJ1-4,NA,NA,CASSQGIGRPNEKLFF,TGTGCCAGCAGCCAAGGGATAGGCAGGCCCAATGAAAAACTGTTTTTT
TRBV5-1,TRBJ1-2,NA,NA,CASSLSGNYGYTF,TGCGCCAGCAGCTTGTCGGGCAACTATGGCTACACCTTC
TRBV15,TRBJ2-2,NA,NA,CATWGTGELFF,TGTGCCACCTGGGGCACCGGGGAGCTGTTTTTT
TRBV6-5,TRBJ2-7,NA,NA,CASSSLGQTYEQYF,TGTGCCAGCAGTTCTTTGGGGCAAACCTACGAGCAGTACTTC
TRBV29-1,TRBJ1-2,NA,NA,CSFTLDSPGGYTF,TGCAGCTTCACCTTGGACTCCCCTGGGGGCTACACCTTC
TRBV29-1,TRBJ2-7,NA,TRBD1,CSVAGTASGEQYF,TGCAGCGTTGCCGGGACAGCTTCGGGTGAGCAGTACTTC
TRBV29-1,TRBJ1-2,NA,NA,CSVSEGGSYTF,TGCAGCGTGTCAGAGGGGGGTAGCTACACCTTC
TRBV5-6,TRBJ2-1,NA,NA,CASSPGPGEQFF,TGTGCCAGCAGCCCCGGGCCGGGGGAGCAGTTCTTC
TRBV6-5,TRBJ2-1,few,NA,CASIPAAGRNEQFF,TGTGCCAGCATCCCCGCGGCCGGAAGGAATGAGCAGTTCTTC
TRBV23-1,TRBJ1-1,NA,TRBD1,CASTQTKVRGTANEAFF,TGCGCCAGCACCCAGACGAAGGTTCGCGGGACAGCGAATGAAGCTTTCTTT
TRBV5-1,TRBJ2-2,NA,NA,CASSGEYTGELFF,TGCGCCAGCAGTGGGGAATATACCGGGGAGCTGTTTTTT
TRBV5-1,TRBJ1-1,NA,TRBD1,CASSPVGGNTEAFF,TGCGCCAGCAGCCCCGTAGGGGGCAACACTGAAGCTTTCTTT
TRBV4-3,TRBJ1-4,few,NA,CASSQESLYSLSTNEKLFF,TGCGCCAGCAGCCAAGAATCTCTTTACAGTCTATCCACTAATGAAAAACTGTTTTTT
TRBV7-2,TRBJ2-7,NA,NA,CASSPGGEQYF,TGTGCCAGCAGCCCAGGCGGAGAGCAGTACTTC
TRBV6-5,TRBJ2-3,once,NA,CASSRGGPGTDTQYF,TGTGCCAGCAGCAGGGGGGGCCCCGGCACAGATACGCAGTATTTT
TRBV7-2,TRBJ2-2,few,NA,CASSLMTAAGELFF,TGTGCCAGCAGCTTAATGACCGCGGCCGGGGAGCTGTTTTTT
TRBV14,TRBJ2-7,few,TRBD2,CASSQEIIAGELEQYF,TGTGCCAGCAGCCAAGAGATAATAGCGGGGGAGCTCGAGCAGTACTTC
TRBV11-3,TRBJ1-2,once,NA,CASSWDTYGYTF,TGTGCCAGCAGCTGGGACACCTATGGCTACACCTTC
TRBV14,TRBJ1-1,NA,NA,CASSQVRGRGEAFF,TGTGCCAGCAGCCAAGTAAGGGGGAGGGGTGAAGCTTTCTTT
TRBV30,TRBJ1-4,NA,TRBD1,CAWSSVDRGEKLFF,TGTGCCTGGAGTTCTGTGGACAGGGGTGAAAAACTGTTTTTT
TRBV30,TRBJ2-1,many,NA,CAWSDRRNEQFF,TGTGCCTGGAGTGACAGGAGGAATGAGCAGTTCTTC
TRBV9,TRBJ2-7,NA,NA,CASSLQDGPYEQYF,TGTGCCAGCAGCCTCCAGGACGGCCCCTACGAGCAGTACTTC
TRBV19,TRBJ1-1,NA,NA,CASRMDKNTEAFF,TGTGCCAGTAGGATGGACAAGAACACTGAAGCTTTCTTT
TRBV5-1,TRBJ2-7,NA,TRBD1,CASSLDTGGLYEQYF,TGCGCCAGCAGCTTGGATACAGGGGGCCTGTACGAGCAGTACTTC
TRBV29-1,TRBJ1-2,NA,TRBD1,CSVFGQGASGYTF,TGCAGCGTTTTTGGACAGGGGGCGAGTGGCTACACCTTC
TRBV5-1,TRBJ2-5,NA,NA,CASSLGAEETQYF,TGCGCCAGCAGCTTGGGGGCAGAAGAGACCCAGTACTTC
TRBV9,TRBJ2-6,NA,NA,CASSPRAGGGSGANVLTF,TGTGCCAGCAGCCCTCGTGCAGGGGGAGGCTCTGGGGCCAACGTCCTGACTTTC
TRBV19,TRBJ2-1,NA,NA,CASSIQPYNEQFF,TGTGCCAGTAGTATCCAGCCCTACAATGAGCAGTTCTTC
TRBV12-5,TRBJ1-2,few,TRBD1,CASGDGTGAGYTF,TGTGCTAGTGGTGACGGGACAGGGGCTGGCTACACCTTC
TRBV11-2,TRBJ1-5,NA,TRBD1,CASSSPLGQGVLQPQHF,TGTGCCAGCAGCTCACCCCTTGGGCAGGGGGTTCTTCAGCCCCAGCATTTT
TRBV11-2,TRBJ2-1,NA,TRBD2,CASSLRTSDEQFF,TGTGCCAGCAGCCTCCGGACTAGCGATGAGCAGTTCTTC
TRBV6-1,TRBJ1-1,few,NA,CASSEALGVSTEAFF,TGTGCCAGCAGTGAAGCGCTGGGGGTTAGCACTGAAGCTTTCTTT
TRBV19,TRBJ2-3,few,NA,CASKKEGLRTDTQYF,TGTGCCAGTAAAAAGGAGGGACTCCGCACAGATACGCAGTATTTT
TRBV30,TRBJ1-1,NA,NA,CAWSVRSGNTEAFF,TGTGCCTGGAGTGTAAGGTCAGGGAACACTGAAGCTTTCTTT
TRBV30,TRBJ1-4,NA,NA,CAWSVGSNEKLFF,TGTGCCTGGAGTGTCGGAAGCAATGAAAAACTGTTTTTT
TRBV11-1,TRBJ2-3,few,NA,CASSFEGADTQYF,TGTGCCAGCAGCTTCGAGGGGGCAGATACGCAGTATTTT
TRBV5-6,TRBJ1-2,NA,TRBD1,CASSSPRGDRGIGGYTF,TGTGCCAGCAGCTCCCCCAGAGGGGACAGGGGGATTGGTGGCTACACCTTC
TRBV20-1,TRBJ2-7,few,NA,CSARGSYGQYF,TGCAGTGCTAGAGGCAGTTACGGGCAGTACTTC
TRBV19,TRBJ1-5,few,NA,CASSIIHRVNQPQHF,TGTGCCAGTAGTATTATTCACAGGGTAAATCAGCCCCAGCATTTT
TRBV19,TRBJ2-7,NA,NA,CANKRITSSYEQYF,TGTGCCAACAAACGAATAACGAGCTCCTACGAGCAGTACTTC